A single T cell receptor beta chain is shown here with its context. The antigen remains undetermined. This sample is drawn from a study of T cell responses to AZD1222 COVID-19 vaccine. Study-wide results and limits: Breadth and depth of Spike-specific TCRs rose after two AZD1222 doses. Nearly half of spike-specific TCRs reportedly target variant regions that are unmutated in the B.1.351 and B.1.1.7 variants. Along spike, vaccine-associated CD4 TCRs were found throughout, with dominance at 160-218 and 743-854.

CDR1 is LNHDA, CDR2 SQIVND, per germline (reference sequence). The V gene lost 10 bases and the J gene lost 4 bases, with 8 bases spanning the gap. The CDR3 totals 11 residues. TCRdb's copy holds only in-frame clones and misses some; the assay was immunoSEQ multiplex PCR. The top ten clones hold about 6% of a sample with roughly 70,000 clones, roughly four fifths of them seen once. The sequenced sample was peripheral blood, obtained 28 days after the second AZD1222 dose. The chain links TRBV19 to TRBJ1-3; D is perhaps TRBD1 (5 bases). The receptor was derived from an adult who received the AZD1222 COVID-19 vaccine. CDR3 protein: CAIRTGNTIYF. The CDR3 bases are TGTGCCATCCGGACAGGAAACACCATATATTTT. Full variable domain (missing parts from reference TRBV19 and TRBJ1-3): DGGITQSPKYLFRKEGQNVTLSCEQNLNHDAMYWYRQDPGQGLRLIYYSQIVNDFQKGDIAEGYSVSREKKESFPLTVTSAQKNPTAFYLCAIRTGNTIYFGEGSWLTVV.